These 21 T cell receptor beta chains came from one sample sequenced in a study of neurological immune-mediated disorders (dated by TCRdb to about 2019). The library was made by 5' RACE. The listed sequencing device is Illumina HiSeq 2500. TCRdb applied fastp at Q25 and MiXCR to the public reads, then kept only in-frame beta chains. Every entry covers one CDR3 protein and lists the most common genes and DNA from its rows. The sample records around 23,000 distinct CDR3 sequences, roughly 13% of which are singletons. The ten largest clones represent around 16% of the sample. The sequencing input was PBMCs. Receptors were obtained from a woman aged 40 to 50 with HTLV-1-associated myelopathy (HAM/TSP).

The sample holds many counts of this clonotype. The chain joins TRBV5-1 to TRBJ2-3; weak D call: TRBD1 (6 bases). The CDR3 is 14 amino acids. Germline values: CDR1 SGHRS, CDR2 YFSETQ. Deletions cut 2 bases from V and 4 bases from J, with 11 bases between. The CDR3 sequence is CASSFFTGPDTQYF. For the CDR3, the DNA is TGCGCCAGCAGCTTTTTCACAGGGCCAGATACGCAGTATTTT. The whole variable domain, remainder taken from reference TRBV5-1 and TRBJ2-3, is KAGVTQTPRYLIKTRGQQVTLSCSPISGHRSVSWYQQTPGQGLQFLFEYFSETQRNKGNFPGRFSGRQFSNSRSEMNVSTLELGDSALYLCASSFFTGPDTQYFGPGTRLTVL.

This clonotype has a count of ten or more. The CDR3 is CSARGSSSGGVEQYF. The CDR3 DNA reads as TGCAGTGCTAGAGGCTCCTCTAGCGGGGGAGTTGAGCAGTACTTC. The rearrangement links TRBV20-1 to TRBJ2-7, with 10 bases fitting TRBD2. Germline CDR1 and CDR2: DFQATT and SNEGSKA (reference sequence). The trim removed 1 base at V and 7 bases at J, leaving 10 bases unmatched. The CDR3 has 15 amino acids.

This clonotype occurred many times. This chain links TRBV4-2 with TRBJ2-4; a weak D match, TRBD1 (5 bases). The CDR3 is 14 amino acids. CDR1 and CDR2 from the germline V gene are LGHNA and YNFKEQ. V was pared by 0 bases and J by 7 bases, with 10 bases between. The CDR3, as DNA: TGTGCCAGCAGCCAAGAGGCAGGGCGCAACATTCAGTACTTC. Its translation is CASSQEAGRNIQYF.

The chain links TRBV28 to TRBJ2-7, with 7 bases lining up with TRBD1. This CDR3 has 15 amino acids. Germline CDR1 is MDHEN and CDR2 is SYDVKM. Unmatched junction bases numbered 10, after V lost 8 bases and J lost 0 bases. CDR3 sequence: CASLRQGSSSYEQYF. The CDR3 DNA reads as TGTGCCAGCCTGAGACAGGGTTCTAGCTCCTACGAGCAGTACTTC.

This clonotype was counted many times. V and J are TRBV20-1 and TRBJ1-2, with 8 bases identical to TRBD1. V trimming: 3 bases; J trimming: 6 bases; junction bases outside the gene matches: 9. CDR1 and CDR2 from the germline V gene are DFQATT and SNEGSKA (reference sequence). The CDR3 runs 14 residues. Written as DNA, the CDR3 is TGCAGTGCTAGTTGGGACAGGCGCGAGAATGGCTACACCTTC. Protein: CSASWDRRENGYTF.

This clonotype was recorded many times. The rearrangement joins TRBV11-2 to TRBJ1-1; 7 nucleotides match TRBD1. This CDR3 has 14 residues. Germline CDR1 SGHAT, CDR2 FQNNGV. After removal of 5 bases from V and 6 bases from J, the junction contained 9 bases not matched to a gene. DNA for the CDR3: TGTGCCAGCAGCAAAAACAGGGGAGGAGCTGAAGCTTTCTTT. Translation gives CASSKNRGGAEAFF. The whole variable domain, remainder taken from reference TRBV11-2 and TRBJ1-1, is EAGVAQSPRYKIIEKRQSVAFWCNPISGHATLYWYQQILGQGPKLLIQFQNNGVVDDSQLPKDRFSAERLKGVDSTLKIQPAKLEDSAVYLCASSKNRGGAEAFFGQGTRLTVV.

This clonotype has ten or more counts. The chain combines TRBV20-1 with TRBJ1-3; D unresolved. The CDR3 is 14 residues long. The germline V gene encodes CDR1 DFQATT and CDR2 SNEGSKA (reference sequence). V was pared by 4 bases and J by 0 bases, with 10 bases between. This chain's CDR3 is CSANGRGSGNTIYF. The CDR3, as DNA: TGCAGTGCTAATGGGCGGGGCTCTGGAAACACCATATATTTT.

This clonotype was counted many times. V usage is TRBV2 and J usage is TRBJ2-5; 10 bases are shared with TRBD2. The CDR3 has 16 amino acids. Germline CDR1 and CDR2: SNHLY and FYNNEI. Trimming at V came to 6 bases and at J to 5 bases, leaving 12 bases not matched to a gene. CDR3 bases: TGTGCCAGCAGCCCCAGCGGGGGGGCGGTCGCTGAGACCCAGTACTTC. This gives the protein CASSPSGGAVAETQYF.

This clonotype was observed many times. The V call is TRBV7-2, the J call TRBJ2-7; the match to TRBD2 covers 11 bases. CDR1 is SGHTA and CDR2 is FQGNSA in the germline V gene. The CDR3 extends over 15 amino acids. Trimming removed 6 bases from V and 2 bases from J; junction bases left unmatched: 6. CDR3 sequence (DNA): TGTGCCAGCAGTAAACTAGCGGGGGCGGCCTACGAGCAGTACGTC. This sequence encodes CASSKLAGAAYEQYV.

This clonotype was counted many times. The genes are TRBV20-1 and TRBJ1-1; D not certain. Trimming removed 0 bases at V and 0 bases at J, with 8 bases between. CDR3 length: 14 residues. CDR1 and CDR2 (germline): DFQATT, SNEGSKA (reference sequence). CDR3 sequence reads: CSARDRLLNTEAFF. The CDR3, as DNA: TGCAGTGCTAGAGATCGGCTTCTGAACACTGAAGCTTTCTTT.

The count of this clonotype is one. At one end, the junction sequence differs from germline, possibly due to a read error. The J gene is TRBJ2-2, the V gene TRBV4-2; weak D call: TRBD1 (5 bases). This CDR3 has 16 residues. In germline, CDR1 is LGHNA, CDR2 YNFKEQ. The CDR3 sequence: CVSSHSSGTNTGELFF. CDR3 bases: TGTGTCAGCAGCCACAGCTCAGGGACGAACACCGGGGAGCTGTTTTTT.

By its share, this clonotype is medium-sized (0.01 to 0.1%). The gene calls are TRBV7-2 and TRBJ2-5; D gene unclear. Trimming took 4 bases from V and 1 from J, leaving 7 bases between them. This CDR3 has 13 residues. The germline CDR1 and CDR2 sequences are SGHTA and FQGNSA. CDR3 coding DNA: TGTGCCAGCAGCTCGTCCCTCCAAGAGACCCAGTACTTC. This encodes CASSSSLQETQYF.

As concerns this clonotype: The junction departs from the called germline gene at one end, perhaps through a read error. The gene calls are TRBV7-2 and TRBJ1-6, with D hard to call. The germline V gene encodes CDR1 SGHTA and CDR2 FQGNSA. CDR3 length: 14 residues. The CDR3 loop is CASILTVVASPLHF. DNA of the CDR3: TGTGCTAGCATCTTAACAGTAGTGGCTTCACCCCTCCACTTT.

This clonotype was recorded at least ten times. CDR3 sequence (DNA): TGTGCCAGCAGCTTAGGCATCGCTAGCACAGATACGCAGTATTTT. Translating it yields CASSLGIASTDTQYF. This chain uses TRBV5-5 with TRBJ2-3; D is unresolved. This CDR3 spans 15 amino acids. The V end lost 2 bases, the J end lost 0 bases, and 10 bases lay between the germline ends. CDR1 SGHKS and CDR2 YYEKEE come from the germline V gene (reference sequence).

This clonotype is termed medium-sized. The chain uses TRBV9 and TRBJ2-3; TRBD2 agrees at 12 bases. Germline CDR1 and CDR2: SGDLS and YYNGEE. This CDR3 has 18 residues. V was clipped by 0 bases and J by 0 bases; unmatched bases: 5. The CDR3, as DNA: TGTGCCAGCAGCGTAGGTACTAGCGGGGGGCCTAGCACAGATACGCAGTATTTT. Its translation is CASSVGTSGGPSTDTQYF.

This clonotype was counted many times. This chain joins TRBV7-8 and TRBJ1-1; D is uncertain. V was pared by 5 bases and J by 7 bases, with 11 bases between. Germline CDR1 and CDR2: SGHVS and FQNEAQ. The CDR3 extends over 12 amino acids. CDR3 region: CASSIGRVEAFF. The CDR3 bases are TGTGCCAGCAGCATAGGGAGGGTTGAAGCTTTCTTT.

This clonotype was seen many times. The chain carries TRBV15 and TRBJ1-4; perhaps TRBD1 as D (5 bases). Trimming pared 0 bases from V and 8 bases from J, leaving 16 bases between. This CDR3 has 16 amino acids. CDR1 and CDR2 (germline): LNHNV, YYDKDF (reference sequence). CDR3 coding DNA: TGTGCCACCAGCAGAGATCCGAGGGGAGTAGAGGAAAAACTGTTTTTT. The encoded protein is CATSRDPRGVEEKLFF.

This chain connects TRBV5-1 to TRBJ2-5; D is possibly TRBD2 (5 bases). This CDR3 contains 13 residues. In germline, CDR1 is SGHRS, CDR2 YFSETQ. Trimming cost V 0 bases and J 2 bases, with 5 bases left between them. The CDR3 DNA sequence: TGCGCCAGCAGCTTGGGGAGGCAAGAGACCCAGTACTTC. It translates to CASSLGRQETQYF.

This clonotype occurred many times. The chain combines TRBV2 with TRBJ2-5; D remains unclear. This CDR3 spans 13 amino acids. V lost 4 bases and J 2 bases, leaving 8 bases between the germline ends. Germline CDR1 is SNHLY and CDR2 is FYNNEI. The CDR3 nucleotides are TGTGCCAGCAGTGTACAGTTGCAAGAGACCCAGTACTTC. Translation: CASSVQLQETQYF.

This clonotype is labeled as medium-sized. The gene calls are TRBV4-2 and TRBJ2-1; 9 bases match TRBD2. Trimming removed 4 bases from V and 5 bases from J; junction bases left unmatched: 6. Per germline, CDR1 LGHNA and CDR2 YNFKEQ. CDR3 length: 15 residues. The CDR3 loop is CASSRSGGTNNEQFF. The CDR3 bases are TGTGCCAGCAGCCGCAGCGGGGGGACAAACAATGAGCAGTTCTTC.

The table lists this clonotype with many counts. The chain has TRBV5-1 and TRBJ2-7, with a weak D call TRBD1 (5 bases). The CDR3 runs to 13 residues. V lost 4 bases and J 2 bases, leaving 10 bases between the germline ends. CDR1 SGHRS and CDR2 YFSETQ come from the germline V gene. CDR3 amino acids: CASSRQGTYEQYF. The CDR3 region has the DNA TGCGCCAGCAGCAGGCAGGGTACCTACGAGCAGTACTTC.